The rows below give T cell receptor beta chains drawn from one sample of a study of T cell changes during pregnancy in multiple sclerosis. Assay used: immunoSEQ multiplex PCR; TCRdb lists only in-frame clones, some missing. There are around 65,000 clones in the sample; 90% occur only once, and more than 2.5% lies in the top ten. The sample consisted of peripheral blood, taken in the first trimester of pregnancy. The receptors shown here come from a female donor in good health, enrolled as a control in a pregnancy study. Both conserved end residues are trimmed from each CDR3. Each record gives: D gene, CDR3 length, J gene, V gene, CDR3 protein. A D gene is named only where the DNA matches it firmly.

D gene: -; CDR3 length: 15; J gene: TRBJ1-3; V gene: TRBV5-1; CDR3 protein: ASSLAVTGLSGNTIY
D gene: -; CDR3 length: 15; J gene: TRBJ1-5; V gene: TRBV7-2; CDR3 protein: ASSSPRGGTPNQPQH
D gene: TRBD2; CDR3 length: 11; J gene: TRBJ2-1; V gene: TRBV2; CDR3 protein: ASTVTGGHEQF
D gene: -; CDR3 length: 13; J gene: TRBJ2-7; V gene: TRBV7-2; CDR3 protein: ASSLEGGLTYEQY
D gene: TRBD1; CDR3 length: 15; J gene: TRBJ2-2; V gene: TRBV28; CDR3 protein: ASSLWPRTGNTGELF
D gene: TRBD2; CDR3 length: 12; J gene: TRBJ2-7; V gene: TRBV11-2; CDR3 protein: ASIERGSSYEQY
D gene: TRBD1; CDR3 length: 16; J gene: TRBJ2-7; V gene: TRBV5-1; CDR3 protein: ASSSLPGQGPRAYEQY
D gene: -; CDR3 length: 13; J gene: TRBJ2-1; V gene: TRBV5-1; CDR3 protein: ASSLWGQEGNEQF
D gene: TRBD1; CDR3 length: 15; J gene: TRBJ1-2; V gene: TRBV7-9; CDR3 protein: ASSVGLRTGQIYGYT
D gene: -; CDR3 length: 14; J gene: TRBJ1-1; V gene: TRBV7-9; CDR3 protein: ASSLKGVRKGTEAF
D gene: -; CDR3 length: 9; J gene: TRBJ2-5; V gene: TRBV5-1; CDR3 protein: ASSFEETQY
D gene: TRBD1; CDR3 length: 15; J gene: TRBJ1-1; V gene: TRBV28; CDR3 protein: ASSLTGQGRLNTEAF
D gene: -; CDR3 length: 13; J gene: TRBJ1-5; V gene: TRBV2; CDR3 protein: ASGPGGSSNQPQH
D gene: TRBD1; CDR3 length: 12; J gene: TRBJ2-7; V gene: TRBV28; CDR3 protein: ASSPRDRGYEQY
D gene: TRBD2; CDR3 length: 15; J gene: TRBJ2-3; V gene: TRBV4-3; CDR3 protein: ASSQGLAGGQGDTQY
D gene: -; CDR3 length: 10; J gene: TRBJ1-5; V gene: TRBV7-9; CDR3 protein: ASSSGNQPQH
D gene: TRBD2; CDR3 length: 16; J gene: TRBJ2-7; V gene: TRBV12-5; CDR3 protein: ASGTSGLAGLGSYEQY
D gene: TRBD2; CDR3 length: 11; J gene: TRBJ2-3; V gene: TRBV30; CDR3 protein: AWNRGGTDTQY
D gene: -; CDR3 length: 14; J gene: TRBJ1-3; V gene: TRBV9; CDR3 protein: ASSPQGLSSGNTIY
D gene: TRBD2; CDR3 length: 12; J gene: TRBJ2-7; V gene: TRBV28; CDR3 protein: ASINSGSSYEQY
D gene: TRBD2; CDR3 length: 13; J gene: TRBJ2-1; V gene: TRBV5-4; CDR3 protein: ASRPPGTSVNEQF
D gene: TRBD1; CDR3 length: 11; J gene: TRBJ2-6; V gene: TRBV7-9; CDR3 protein: ASSRQGANVLT
D gene: TRBD2; CDR3 length: 15; J gene: TRBJ2-2; V gene: TRBV5-8; CDR3 protein: ASSLLGGLANTGELF
D gene: -; CDR3 length: 12; J gene: TRBJ2-3; V gene: TRBV13; CDR3 protein: ASAVTGAPDTQY
D gene: -; CDR3 length: 11; J gene: TRBJ2-1; V gene: TRBV7-3; CDR3 protein: ASSPQGDGEQF
D gene: TRBD2; CDR3 length: 14; J gene: TRBJ2-1; V gene: TRBV9; CDR3 protein: ASSVGSGLGYNEQF
D gene: TRBD2; CDR3 length: 13; J gene: TRBJ2-1; V gene: TRBV11-3; CDR3 protein: ASHTGTSSYNEQF
D gene: TRBD1; CDR3 length: 11; J gene: TRBJ2-1; V gene: TRBV5-1; CDR3 protein: ASSSGQGNEQF
D gene: -; CDR3 length: 11; J gene: TRBJ1-5; V gene: TRBV5-4; CDR3 protein: ASSLFGNQPQH
D gene: TRBD1; CDR3 length: 13; J gene: TRBJ1-4; V gene: TRBV7-9; CDR3 protein: ASSPDRGDNEKLF
D gene: -; CDR3 length: 13; J gene: TRBJ1-2; V gene: TRBV9; CDR3 protein: ASSPDGGANYGYT
D gene: -; CDR3 length: 12; J gene: TRBJ1-1; V gene: TRBV5-4; CDR3 protein: ATTGGVRDTEAF
D gene: TRBD2; CDR3 length: 11; J gene: TRBJ2-4; V gene: TRBV29-1; CDR3 protein: SATWERGNIQY
D gene: TRBD2; CDR3 length: 11; J gene: TRBJ2-3; V gene: TRBV10-2; CDR3 protein: ASSSGRGDTQY
D gene: TRBD2; CDR3 length: 14; J gene: TRBJ2-1; V gene: TRBV4-3; CDR3 protein: ASSLRPSGGADEQF
D gene: TRBD1; CDR3 length: 15; J gene: TRBJ1-1; V gene: TRBV30; CDR3 protein: AWSEGRGRGMNTEAF
D gene: TRBD1; CDR3 length: 13; J gene: TRBJ1-2; V gene: TRBV4-1; CDR3 protein: ASSQRDSLIWGYT
D gene: -; CDR3 length: 13; J gene: TRBJ1-1; V gene: TRBV2; CDR3 protein: ASSETPLGNTEAF
D gene: -; CDR3 length: 10; J gene: TRBJ1-1; V gene: TRBV29-1; CDR3 protein: ITQGEGTEAF
D gene: -; CDR3 length: 11; J gene: TRBJ2-6; V gene: TRBV5-4; CDR3 protein: ASSFSGANVLT